The 27 T cell receptor beta chains in this list originate from one sample, sequenced in a study of blood T cell repertoires in COVID-19. TCRdb's table, derived via immunoSEQ multiplex PCR, lists solely in-frame clones and lacks some. The sample lists 400,000 or so clones; around 91% were seen once. The sequenced sample was PBMCs or T cells enriched from blood (not recorded which). All receptors derive from a young man who had recovered from COVID-19.

With regard to this clone: One base away lies a much larger clone, so this may be a sequencing read error. Distinct nucleotide sequences in the sample also encode this CDR3. The rearrangement links TRBV5-1 to TRBJ1-1, with D uncertain. CDR1 and CDR2 (germline): SGHRS, YFSETQ. This CDR3 has 14 residues. The ends were cut back, 0 bases at V and 1 base at J, with 7 bases in the middle. The DNA of the CDR3 is TGCGCCAGCAGCTTGGATGGTAGGAACACTGAAGCTTTCTTT. Translating gives CASSLDGRNTEAFF.

The V call is TRBV5-5, the J call TRBJ1-4; TRBD1 is a possible D gene (5 bases). V gave up 4 bases and J gave up 0 bases, with 16 bases separating them. Per the germline V gene, CDR1 is SGHKS and CDR2 is YYEKEE (reference sequence). There are 17 residues in the CDR3. Written as DNA, the CDR3 is TGTGCCAGCAGCCCTACCCCGGACACCGCAACTAATGAAAAACTGTTTTTT. Its protein is CASSPTPDTATNEKLFF.

The count of this clone is one. Possible read error: a much larger clone is one base away. The chain recombines TRBV5-6 with TRBJ1-1; TRBD1 is a possible D gene (6 bases). Germline V lookup: CDR1 SGHDT, CDR2 YYEEEE. This CDR3 region has 13 residues. V lost 7 bases and J lost 0, with 10 bases in between. This chain's CDR3 is CASGQLMNTEAFF. CDR3 in DNA: TGTGCCAGCGGACAGCTCATGAACACTGAAGCTTTCTTT.

This chain links TRBV7-8 with TRBJ2-3; 8 nucleotides align to TRBD2. From germline, CDR1 is SGHVS and CDR2 FQNEAQ. The CDR3 runs 16 residues. The V and J ends lost 6 bases and 6 bases, in that order; junction bases with no gene match: 14. The CDR3, as DNA: TGTGCCAGCAGGAAAACTGGGACTAGGGGGGGGGATACGCAGTATTTT. This encodes CASRKTGTRGGDTQYF.

In this sample, this clone turned up once. The chain is built from TRBV7-8 and TRBJ2-1; TRBD1 is a possible D gene (6 bases). The length of the CDR3 is 13 residues. Germline lookup yields CDR1 SGHVS and CDR2 FQNEAQ. Trimming took 1 base from V and 6 from J, leaving 7 bases between them. The CDR3 reads CASSLGQANEQFF. In DNA form, the CDR3 reads TGTGCCAGCAGCTTAGGACAGGCCAATGAGCAGTTCTTC.

The rearrangement links TRBV11-2 to TRBJ1-2; D gene uncertain. The CDR3 length is 15 residues. Germline V CDR1 and CDR2: SGHAT, FQNNGV. Trimming cost V 0 bases and J 7 bases, with 15 bases left between them. CDR3 protein: CASSLDLWGRGGYTF. CDR3 nucleotides: TGTGCCAGCAGCTTAGATCTATGGGGTCGGGGTGGCTACACCTTC.

V gene TRBV28 combines with J gene TRBJ1-5, with 10 positions matching TRBD1. CDR1 MDHEN and CDR2 SYDVKM come from the germline V gene. The CDR3 runs 16 residues. The V gene end was trimmed by 5 bases and the J gene end by 7 bases; junction bases not matched to a gene: 11. This chain's CDR3 is CASSDRTGGRTQPQHF. DNA of the CDR3: TGTGCCAGCAGTGACAGGACAGGGGGGAGGACGCAGCCCCAGCATTTT. Full variable domain (remainder filled in from reference TRBV28 and TRBJ1-5): DVKVTQSSRYLVKRTGEKVFLECVQDMDHENMFWYRQDPGLGLRLIYFSYDVKMKEKGDIPEGYSVSREKKERFSLILESASTNQTSMYLCASSDRTGGRTQPQHFGDGTRLSIL.

The chain recombines TRBV19 with TRBJ2-5; tentative D call: TRBD2 (6 bases). CDR3 length: 14 amino acids. Trimming removed 5 bases from V and 5 bases from J, with 15 bases in between. Germline V gene sequence: CDR1 LNHDA, CDR2 SQIVND (reference sequence). CDR3 bases: TGTGCCAGTAGTTCCCGGAGGGAGTGGGAGACCCAGTACTTC. Amino acid sequence: CASSSRREWETQYF.

The chain carries TRBV11-2 and TRBJ1-1; possible D gene TRBD1, 5 bases. The V end lost 5 bases, the J end lost 5 bases, and 15 bases lay between the germline ends. The CDR3 is 14 residues long. Germline CDR1 and CDR2: SGHAT and FQNNGV. The CDR3 coding sequence is TGTGCCAGCAGCCCAGCAGGAGGGGTAACTGAAGCTTTCTTT. It codes for CASSPAGGVTEAFF.

The V gene is TRBV7-9, the J gene TRBJ2-1; 9 nucleotides agree with TRBD2. V was clipped by 5 bases and J by 7 bases; unmatched bases: 9. Germline lookup yields CDR1 SEHNR and CDR2 FQNEAQ (reference sequence). The CDR3 loop spans 15 amino acids. CDR3 DNA sequence: TGTGCCAGCAGCGCTAGCGGGGCCGCGGGGAATGAGCAGTTCTTC. It specifies CASSASGAAGNEQFF.

The DNA for the CDR3 is TGTGCCAGCAGTTTCCAGGGGGCGGAGCAGTACTTC. It is translated as CASSFQGAEQYF. The V call is TRBV6-5, the J call TRBJ2-7, with 8 bases lining up with TRBD1. V shed 4 bases and J 7 bases; nucleotides not matched to a gene: 3. Germline V gene lookup returns CDR1 MNHEY and CDR2 SVGAGI. The CDR3 is 12 amino acids.

The chain carries TRBV19 and TRBJ1-1; D is uncertain. V was clipped by 0 bases and J by 5 bases, with 10 bases between them. The CDR3 totals 14 residues. Per the germline V gene, CDR1 is LNHDA and CDR2 is SQIVND (reference sequence). CDR3 loop: CASSIDLSGTEAFF. In DNA, the CDR3 is TGTGCCAGTAGTATAGATCTCTCGGGGACTGAAGCTTTCTTT.

This chain links TRBV24-1 with TRBJ1-2; 7 bases match TRBD1. Germline loops: CDR1 KGHDR, CDR2 SFDVKD. V was clipped by 4 bases and J by 8 bases; unmatched bases: 6. The CDR3 covers 13 residues. CDR3 residues: CATSELPGQGYTF. In DNA form, the CDR3 reads TGTGCCACCAGTGAGTTGCCGGGACAGGGCTACACCTTC.

This clone was picked up one time. Here the CDR3 DNA reads TGTGCCAGCAGTTCTGGAGGACAGGGGATCCACGAGCAGTACTTC. Amino acid sequence: CASSSGGQGIHEQYF. The chain recombines TRBV28 with TRBJ2-7; 9 bases fit TRBD1. The germline CDR1 and CDR2 sequences are MDHEN and SYDVKM. V shed 4 bases, J shed 5 bases, and the junction held 9 bases outside the gene matches. CDR3 length: 15 amino acids.

The chain is built from TRBV19 and TRBJ1-2, with D possibly TRBD1 on 5 matching bases. The CDR3 covers 16 residues. The germline V and J ends were trimmed by 3 bases and 0 bases, with 14 bases remaining between them. Germline loops: CDR1 LNHDA, CDR2 SQIVND (reference sequence). In DNA form, the CDR3 reads TGTGCCAGTAGTATGGGGTCAGGGCCAACTAACTATGGCTACACCTTC. Amino acid sequence: CASSMGSGPTNYGYTF.

The rearrangement uses TRBV15 and TRBJ1-6; D unresolved. V was pared by 0 bases and J by 10 bases, with 13 bases between. The CDR3 contains 15 residues. Per germline, CDR1 LNHNV and CDR2 YYDKDF (reference sequence). CDR3 DNA sequence: TGTGCCACCAGCAGAGATATCGGGTCCGCGTCACCCCTCCACTTT. It encodes CATSRDIGSASPLHF.

The rearrangement uses TRBV11-2 and TRBJ1-1, with TRBD1 matching over 8 bases. Germline CDR1 SGHAT, CDR2 FQNNGV. The CDR3 has 15 residues. J lost 3 bases, V lost 5 bases, and 8 bases had no gene match. CDR3 amino acids: CASSPWQGADTEAFF. DNA of the CDR3: TGTGCCAGCAGCCCTTGGCAGGGGGCAGACACTGAAGCTTTCTTT.

V gene TRBV19 combines with J gene TRBJ2-7; TRBD1 might be the D (5 bases). In germline, CDR1 is LNHDA, CDR2 SQIVND (reference sequence). V was clipped by 4 bases and J by 5 bases, with 12 bases between them. The CDR3 spans 13 residues. The chain's CDR3 is CASSNPPGHEQYF. CDR3 sequence (DNA): TGTGCCAGTAGTAACCCCCCAGGGCACGAGCAGTACTTC.

The gene calls are TRBV12-3 or TRBV12-4 and TRBJ2-7, with D possibly being TRBD1 (6 bases). Trimming took off 1 base at V and 12 bases at J, with 16 bases between the two ends. This CDR3 is 13 amino acids long. The CDR3 region is CASSLVGAFYLYF. DNA of the CDR3: TGTGCCAGCAGTTTAGTGGGGGCGTTTTACTTGTACTTC.

The chain has TRBV6-5 and TRBJ2-5, with TRBD1 matching 7 bases. Germline CDR1 and CDR2: MNHEY and SVGAGI. The V gene end was trimmed by 2 bases and the J gene end by 5 bases; junction bases not matched to a gene: 11. The CDR3 is made up of 16 amino acids. CDR3 sequence reads: CASSYTRDSPWETQYF. CDR3 DNA sequence: TGTGCCAGCAGTTACACCCGGGACAGCCCATGGGAGACCCAGTACTTC.

The rearrangement links TRBV7-6 to TRBJ2-1; 9 positions agree with TRBD2. Trimming cost V 5 bases and J 8 bases; bases outside gene matches: 7. There are 14 residues in the CDR3. The germline CDR1 and CDR2 sequences are SGHVS and FNYEAQ. This CDR3 is CASSPGLAIHEQFF. CDR3 DNA sequence: TGTGCCAGCAGCCCTGGACTAGCGATCCATGAGCAGTTCTTC.

In DNA form, the CDR3 reads TGTGCCAGCAGCCAGTTCCTGGACAGGGAGAGCGGGGAGCTGTTTTTT. Translating gives CASSQFLDRESGELFF. The rearrangement joins TRBV3-1 (or the pseudogene TRBV3-2) to TRBJ2-2, with TRBD1 matching 8 bases. Germline values: CDR1 LGHDT, CDR2 YNNKEL (reference sequence). The CDR3 has 16 residues. V lost 3 bases, J lost 7 bases, and 10 bases stayed unmatched.

The rearrangement uses TRBV2 and TRBJ2-2, with TRBD2 matching 8 bases. Trimming cost V 4 bases and J 0 bases; bases outside gene matches: 4. The germline V gene has CDR1 SNHLY and CDR2 FYNNEI. The length of the CDR3 is 16 residues. The CDR3 here is CASSVRGASNTGELFF. DNA for the CDR3: TGTGCCAGCAGTGTGCGGGGGGCCTCGAACACCGGGGAGCTGTTTTTT. The full variable domain, in which reference TRBV2 and TRBJ2-2 provide the parts outside the CDR3, is EPEVTQTPSHQVTQMGQEVILRCVPISNHLYFYWYRQILGQKVEFLVSFYNNEISEKSEIFDDQFSVERPDGSNFTLKIRSTKLEDSAMYFCASSVRGASNTGELFFGEGSRLTVL.

This clone was seen a single time. This chain uses TRBV6-5 with TRBJ2-7; no clear D gene. V was clipped by 0 bases and J by 3 bases, with 6 bases between them. CDR3 length: 13 amino acids. Germline lookup yields CDR1 MNHEY and CDR2 SVGAGI. This CDR3 is CASSYSASYEQYF. The CDR3 DNA is TGTGCCAGCAGTTACTCGGCCAGCTACGAGCAGTACTTC.

V is TRBV5-6 and J is TRBJ1-6; D may be TRBD1 (6 bases). The V gene's germline CDR1 is SGHDT and CDR2 YYEEEE. The CDR3 consists of 16 residues. Deletions cut 6 bases from V and 0 bases from J, with 13 bases between. CDR3 bases: TGTGCCAGCACGCCGGCGGGGGCCTCCTATAATTCACCCCTCCACTTT. Protein sequence: CASTPAGASYNSPLHF.

The chain recombines TRBV13 with TRBJ2-7, with TRBD1 as a possible D gene (5 bases). With 5 bases removed from V and 5 bases from J, the gap between germline ends came to 13 bases. Germline V gene data show CDR1 as PRHDT and CDR2 as FYEKMQ (reference sequence). This CDR3 contains 13 residues. This CDR3 reads CASSQTGPHEQYF. The CDR3 DNA reads TGTGCCAGCAGCCAAACAGGACCCCACGAGCAGTACTTC.

The chain recombines TRBV9 with TRBJ2-7, with 10 bases identical to TRBD2. This CDR3 region has 16 residues. Germline V gives CDR1 SGDLS, CDR2 YYNGEE. The trim removed 4 bases at V and 4 bases at J, leaving 11 bases unmatched. CDR3 region: CASSPRPGLARYEQYF. DNA for the CDR3: TGTGCCAGCAGCCCCCGACCGGGACTAGCGCGGTACGAGCAGTACTTC.